Shown below are 16 T cell receptor beta chains from a single sample sequenced in a study of blood T cell repertoires in COVID-19. Assay: immunoSEQ multiplex PCR; the TCRdb copy retains only in-frame clones and omits some. The table shows a few hundred thousand clones, with 88% occurring only once. The sample consisted of peripheral blood. The receptors were sampled from a woman aged 45-65 years with COVID-19, enrolled during active disease.

The chain couples TRBV10-1 to TRBJ2-3; 7 bases agree with TRBD1. Germline V gene data show CDR1 as WNHNN and CDR2 as SYGVQD (reference sequence). Losses at the gene ends were 4 bases for V and 5 bases for J; bases not matched to a gene: 3. This CDR3 region has 13 residues. The CDR3 spells CASSVAGGDTQYF. CDR3 in DNA: TGCGCCAGCAGTGTAGCAGGGGGAGATACGCAGTATTTT.

V and J are TRBV10-3 and TRBJ2-1; 9 nucleotides align to TRBD1. V lost 4 bases and J lost 5; bases outside the gene matches: 6. The germline gives CDR1 ENHRY, CDR2 SYGVKD. CDR3 size: 15 residues. CDR3 amino acids: CAISGPGQGNNEQFF. The CDR3 DNA reads as TGTGCCATCAGTGGTCCGGGACAGGGAAACAATGAGCAGTTCTTC.

The genes are TRBV30 and TRBJ2-6; D is ambiguous. The CDR3 loop spans 14 amino acids. Germline loops: CDR1 GTSNPN, CDR2 SVGIG (reference sequence). With 3 bases removed from V and 0 bases from J, the gap between germline ends came to 6 bases. CDR3 residues: CAWRRLSGANVLTF. As DNA, the CDR3 is TGTGCCTGGAGGCGACTCTCTGGGGCCAACGTCCTGACTTTC.

The chain combines TRBV18 with TRBJ1-1, with D perhaps TRBD1 (5 bases). This CDR3 is 16 amino acids long. Germline V gives CDR1 KGHSH, CDR2 LQKENI. V gave up 0 bases and J gave up 11 bases, with 22 bases separating them. CDR3 bases: TGTGCCAGCTCACCACCTCGCGACAGAAGGGAGGTAGGGGCTTTCTTT. Amino acids: CASSPPRDRREVGAFF.

The chain has TRBV3-1 (or the pseudogene TRBV3-2) and TRBJ1-1; 12 nucleotides agree with TRBD1. V shed 3 bases and J 11 bases; nucleotides not matched to a gene: 4. Germline values: CDR1 LGHDT, CDR2 YNNKEL (reference sequence). The CDR3 has 13 amino acids. The CDR3 is CASSQGQGATAFF. The CDR3 region has the DNA TGTGCCAGCAGCCAGGGACAGGGGGCAACGGCTTTCTTT.

For this clone: At the DNA level, this CDR3 is encoded by other sequences in the same sample as well. The chain is built from TRBV19 and TRBJ1-5, with D possibly being TRBD1 (6 bases). Germline lookup yields CDR1 LNHDA and CDR2 SQIVND (reference sequence). The CDR3 runs to 14 residues. Deletions cut 5 bases from V and 2 bases from J, with 10 bases between. For the CDR3, the DNA is TGTGCCAGTAGTGAGGGGGGGGGCAATCAGCCCCAGCATTTT. Encoded protein: CASSEGGGNQPQHF.

The CDR3 nucleotides are TGCGCCAGCAGCTTGAGTCTAGCCAACACCGGGGAGCTGTTTTTT. Its protein product is CASSLSLANTGELFF. This chain joins TRBV5-1 and TRBJ2-2; D is perhaps TRBD2 (5 bases). This CDR3 has 15 amino acids. Per the germline V gene, CDR1 is SGHRS and CDR2 is YFSETQ. V was shortened by 1 base and J by 2 bases, with 9 bases between the two germline ends.

This CDR3 reads CASSPQGTGVAEKLFF. CDR3 DNA: TGTGCCAGCAGCCCTCAAGGGACAGGGGTCGCGGAAAAACTGTTTTTT. The chain joins TRBV7-9 to TRBJ1-4; 10 positions agree with TRBD1. V lost 5 bases to trimming and J lost 8 bases; unmatched junction nucleotides: 11. The CDR3 has 16 amino acids. Per the germline V gene, CDR1 is SEHNR and CDR2 is FQNEAQ (reference sequence).

The chain joins TRBV7-8 to TRBJ2-7; TRBD2 aligns across 8 bases. The germline V gene has CDR1 SGHVS and CDR2 FQNEAQ. V lost 1 base to trimming and J lost 3 bases; unmatched junction nucleotides: 5. This CDR3 spans 15 amino acids. CDR3 amino acids: CASSLDGGGLYEQYF. For the CDR3, the DNA is TGTGCCAGCAGCTTAGACGGGGGGGGACTCTACGAGCAGTACTTC. Filled out from reference TRBV7-8 and TRBJ2-7, the complete variable domain reads GAGVSQSPRYKVAKRGQDVALRCDPISGHVSLFWYQQALGQGPEFLTYFQNEAQLDKSGLPSDRFFAERPEGSVSTLKIQRTQQEDSAVYLCASSLDGGGLYEQYFGPGTRLTVT.

The rearrangement uses TRBV19 and TRBJ1-1; D remains unclear. Germline CDR1 and CDR2: LNHDA and SQIVND (reference sequence). The CDR3 has 15 amino acids. Trimming pared 5 bases from V and 9 bases from J, leaving 22 bases between. This CDR3 is CASSANLLDREKAFF. In DNA, the CDR3 is TGTGCCAGTAGTGCGAACCTATTAGACCGGGAAAAAGCTTTCTTT. Filled out from reference TRBV19 and TRBJ1-1, the complete variable domain reads DGGITQSPKYLFRKEGQNVTLSCEQNLNHDAMYWYRQDPGQGLRLIYYSQIVNDFQKGDIAEGYSVSREKKESFPLTVTSAQKNPTAFYLCASSANLLDREKAFFGQGTRLTVV.

The CDR3 reads CASTPTGNTEAFF. In DNA, the CDR3 is TGCGCCAGCACCCCGACAGGGAACACTGAAGCTTTCTTT. V gene TRBV5-1 combines with J gene TRBJ1-1; tentative D call: TRBD1 (6 bases). Germline V gene sequence: CDR1 SGHRS, CDR2 YFSETQ. The CDR3 consists of 13 residues. V was cut by 6 bases and J by 1 base, with 10 bases left in between.

This chain joins TRBV24-1 and TRBJ2-1, with TRBD2 matching 11 bases. The CDR3 spans 17 residues. Germline CDR1 reads KGHDR; CDR2 reads SFDVKD. The trim removed 1 base at V and 9 bases at J, leaving 10 bases unmatched. CDR3 nucleotides: TGTGCCACCAGTGATTTCCCGGGGACTAGCGGTCTCGGTGAGCAGTTCTTC. Its translation: CATSDFPGTSGLGEQFF.

This chain connects TRBV5-1 to TRBJ2-2; weak D call: TRBD1 (5 bases). Trimming removed 7 bases from V and 3 bases from J, with 10 bases in between. The CDR3 has 13 amino acids. Germline-derived CDR1 and CDR2 are SGHRS and YFSETQ. CDR3 in DNA: TGCGCCAGCGCTCAAGGGGACACCGGGGAGCTGTTTTTT. Protein product: CASAQGDTGELFF.

The chain carries TRBV28 and TRBJ1-5; tentatively, D is TRBD1 (6 bases). Germline V gives CDR1 MDHEN, CDR2 SYDVKM. Trimming took off 4 bases at V and 9 bases at J, with 34 bases between the two ends. The CDR3 is made up of 20 amino acids. CDR3 sequence reads: CASSSSSDSLLGGLNWPQHF. DNA of the CDR3: TGTGCCAGCAGTTCCTCTTCGGACAGCCTCCTCGGGGGGCTTAACTGGCCCCAGCATTTT.

This clone was seen only a few times. The chain uses TRBV10-3 and TRBJ1-4; 9 nucleotides match TRBD1. J gave up 5 bases and V 0 bases, and 4 bases lay outside the gene matches. This CDR3 comprises 16 residues. CDR1 is ENHRY, CDR2 SYGVKD, per germline. CDR3 coding DNA: TGTGCCATCAGTGAGTCGGTTGGGACAGGGAATGAAAAACTGTTTTTT. It encodes CAISESVGTGNEKLFF.

The gene calls are TRBV30 and TRBJ1-3; no firm D call. Trimming removed 4 bases from V and 6 bases from J, with 13 bases in between. Germline lookup yields CDR1 GTSNPN and CDR2 SVGIG (reference sequence). CDR3 length equals 13 residues. CDR3 DNA: TGTGCCTGGATACCCGAGGGAGAAAACACCATATATTTT. Amino acid sequence: CAWIPEGENTIYF.